This TCR beta chain was retrieved from a study of Graves' ophthalmopathy and Graves' hyperthyroidism (dated by TCRdb to 2017 to 2018). Concerning the study at large: Peripheral blood samples were taken at the time of initial diagnosis, before any treatment was given. The study used TCR beta repertoire signatures to distinguish Graves' ophthalmopathy from Graves' hyperthyroidism and to predict progression to ophthalmopathy. In total, some 140 blood samples were TCR-sequenced: fewer than 50 ophthalmopathy, approximately 80 hyperthyroidism and 17 hyperthyroidism-to-ophthalmopathy patients. To explore V-J signatures distinguishing ophthalmopathy from hyperthyroidism, a discovery set of about 99 patients (about 43 ophthalmopathy, 57 stable hyperthyroidism) was enrolled. An independent validation cohort comprised under 20 hyperthyroidism patients and roughly 15 patients who later progressed from hyperthyroidism to ophthalmopathy. T-cell repertoires of thyroid tissue and blood were compared in 5 or 6 hyperthyroidism patients. Following sampling, methimazole starting at 30 mg daily was administered to hyperthyroidism patients, and high-dose intravenous methylprednisolone was administered to ophthalmopathy patients. What the study reported, not specific to this receptor: Sample size was not statistically predetermined, and group allocation was not concealed from the investigators. Most expanded thyroid clonotypes with a frequency above 0.001 also appeared in blood, which suggests that blood repertoires may reflect the immune response in the thyroid. In cross-validation, the 13-signature model distinguished ophthalmopathy from stable hyperthyroidism with about 88% sensitivity and about 81% specificity, and in the test set the corresponding values were around 80% and 75%. In validation, the model predicted ophthalmopathy progression with nearly 71% sensitivity and roughly 78% specificity; about a dozen predicted patients were CT-confirmed with GO in a median of approximately 6.2 months.

In regard to this clonotype: Which antigen it targets is not known. There are no base qualities to consult, and no much larger clone falls within one base.

Ophthalmopathy patients had moderately to severely active disease, Clinical Activity Score of at least 3, NOSPECS grade of at least 4, and disease duration under 3 months. Patients with other autoimmune diseases, uncontrolled infections, pregnancy or lactation were excluded from the study. Clinical symptoms, serum thyroxine, TRAb, thyroid ultrasound and orbital computed tomography formed the basis of the diagnosis. Ficoll-Paque density gradient centrifugation was used to isolate PBMCs from 8 to 10 ml of fresh peripheral blood. Trizol reagent was used to extract the total RNA, and its quality was then checked on an Agilent 2100 Bioanalyzer. For repertoire sequencing, TCR beta CDR3 regions were amplified from RNA transcripts. A first-round RT-PCR used HTBI primers with the Qiagen OneStep RT-PCR kit, followed by a second-round multiplex PCR, size selection and purification. The libraries underwent paired-end sequencing with 100 bp reads on an Illumina HiSeq2000. Per the original workflow: Reads were processed with SOAPnuke, discarding reads with adapters, uncalled bases, mean Phred below 15, or no exact constant-primer or identifier match. High-quality paired reads were merged with COPE v1.2.5. Unique nucleotide sequences were defined as clonotypes and aligned to IMGT TRB V, D and J references using MiTCR v1.1. Only V-J combinations with frequency above 0.0001 were analysed, covering about 99% of repertoires. For each V-J combination, a TCR clonal expansion and chaos score was defined as F50 clonal expansion divided by the chaos observed in the TCRdist matrix. Welch's t-statistics and random forest were used to reduce features to 13 V-J combinations, which were fed into a naive Bayes classifier. Thyroid-blood repertoire similarity was quantified with the Morisita-Horn index. TCRdb trimmed the raw reads at Q25, called clones with MiXCR and kept productive beta chains. Merged by CDR3 protein, the rows form single entries marked with the most common genes and DNA. Here the V and J calls rest on TCRdb's processing, not on the authors' analysis. This sample comprises approximately 700,000 distinct CDR3 sequences, roughly two fifths of them detected only once. The ten most abundant clones make up less than 55% of the sample.

V is shortened by 6 bases, J by 5 bases, and the region joining them spans 16 bases. The CDR3 measures 15 amino acids from cysteine to phenylalanine. The read is trimmed to its CDR3 DNA, 45 bases read in frame from base 1. According to the germline V gene (reference sequence), CDR1 reads SEHNR and CDR2 reads FQNEAQ. The sequence came from an adult man with Graves' ophthalmopathy. Sequenced input: peripheral blood. The V gene is TRBV7-9 and the J gene is TRBJ2-2; the D gene is not confidently resolved. Here is the DNA: TGTGCCAGCAGTTACTTCGGACCACGTACCGGGGAGCTGTTTTTT. It specifies CASSYFGPRTGELFF.